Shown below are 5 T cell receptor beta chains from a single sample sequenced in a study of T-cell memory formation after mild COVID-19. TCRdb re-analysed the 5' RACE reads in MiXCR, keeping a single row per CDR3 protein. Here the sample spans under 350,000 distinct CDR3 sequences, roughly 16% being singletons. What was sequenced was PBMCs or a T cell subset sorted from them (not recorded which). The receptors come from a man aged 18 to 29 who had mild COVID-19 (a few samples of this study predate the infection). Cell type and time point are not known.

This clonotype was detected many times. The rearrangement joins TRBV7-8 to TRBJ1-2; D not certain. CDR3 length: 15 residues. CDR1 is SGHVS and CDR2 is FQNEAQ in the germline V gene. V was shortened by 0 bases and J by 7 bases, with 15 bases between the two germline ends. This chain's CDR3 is CASSLAAGTYPGYTF. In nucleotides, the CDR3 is TGTGCCAGCAGCTTAGCGGCAGGCACGTATCCTGGCTACACCTTC.

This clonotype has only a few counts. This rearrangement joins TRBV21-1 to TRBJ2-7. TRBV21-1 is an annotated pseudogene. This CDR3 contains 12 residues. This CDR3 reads CASSKGETEQYV. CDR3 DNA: TGTGCCAGCAGCAAAGGAGAGACCGAGCAGTACGTC.

The CDR3 DNA is TGTGCCAGCAGCTTAAGGGGAACGGGCGGCCCCTACACAGATACGCAGTATTTT. Its protein product is CASSLRGTGGPYTDTQYF. The chain combines TRBV7-2 with TRBJ2-3; D might be TRBD1 (5 bases). This CDR3 has 18 amino acids. Germline-derived CDR1 and CDR2 are SGHTA and FQGNSA. Trimming removed 2 bases from V and 2 bases from J, with 20 bases in between.

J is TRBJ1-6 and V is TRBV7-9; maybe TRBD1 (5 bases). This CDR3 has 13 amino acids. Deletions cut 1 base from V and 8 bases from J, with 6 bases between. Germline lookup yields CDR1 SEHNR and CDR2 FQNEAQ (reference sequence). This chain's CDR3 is CASSLGGDSPLHF. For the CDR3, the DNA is TGTGCCAGCAGCTTAGGGGGGGATTCACCCCTCCACTTT.

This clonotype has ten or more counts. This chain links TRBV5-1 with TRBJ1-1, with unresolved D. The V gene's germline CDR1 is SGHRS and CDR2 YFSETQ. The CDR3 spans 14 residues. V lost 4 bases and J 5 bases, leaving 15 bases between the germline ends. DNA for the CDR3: TGCGCCAGCAGCGAAACTCGAGGGAGGACTGAAGCTTTCTTT. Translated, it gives CASSETRGRTEAFF.